A single sample gave rise to the 23 T cell receptor beta chains below, sequenced in a study of T cell clonality in common variable immunodeficiency. Profiled with immunoSEQ multiplex PCR; TCRdb holds only in-frame clones, not every one. This set yields some 38,000 clones and no singletons; the top ten hold about 9.5%. The sequenced sample was peripheral blood mononuclear cells. These receptor sequences come from a person between 18 and 75 years old in good health.

In its sample, this clone was seen many times. The read ends 3 residues early relative to the CDR3; the germline J gene fills the gap. The chain has TRBV5-6 and TRBJ1-1, with D perhaps matching TRBD1 (5 bases). V was shortened by 4 bases and J by 1 base, with 5 bases between the two germline ends. The germline V gene has CDR1 SGHDT and CDR2 YYEEEE. This CDR3 has 12 amino acids. The CDR3 protein is CASSGQNTEAFF. CDR3 DNA (partial): TGTGCCAGCAGCGGACAGAACACTGAA.

The table lists this clone with many counts. The read falls 3 residues short of the CDR3 end, and the missing part is taken from the germline J gene. The chain recombines TRBV20-1 with TRBJ2-1, with D possibly TRBD2 on 7 matching bases. Germline loops: CDR1 DFQATT, CDR2 SNEGSKA (reference sequence). This CDR3 is built from 15 residues. V was clipped by 5 bases and J by 8 bases, with 22 bases between them. The covered CDR3 bases are TGCAGTGCTTTGGGACGGGGGGCGTATGGTGATGAG. Its protein product is CSALGRGAYGDE. The entire CDR3 sequence reads CSALGRGAYGDEQFF.

In its sample, this clone was seen many times. The CDR3 extends 3 residues past the end of the read, so its final part is completed from the germline J gene. The V call is TRBV12-3 or TRBV12-4, the J call TRBJ2-7, with TRBD1 matching 9 bases. The CDR3 contains 16 residues. Trimming removed 3 bases from V and 0 bases from J; junction bases left unmatched: 6. The sequenced part of the CDR3 DNA is TGTGCCAGCAGTTTGGAGGGACAGGGATACTCCTACGAG. This encodes CASSLEGQGYSYE. In full, the CDR3 reads CASSLEGQGYSYEQYF.

The sample holds many counts of this clone. The read terminates 3 residues ahead of where the CDR3 ends, so the germline J gene completes it. The rearrangement uses TRBV30 and TRBJ2-5, with 7 positions matching TRBD1. Per germline, CDR1 GTSNPN and CDR2 SVGIG (reference sequence). After removal of 3 bases from V and 2 bases from J, the junction contained 6 bases not matched to a gene. This CDR3 contains 14 residues. The CDR3 bases that were read are TGTGCCTGGAGCCCTTCGACAGGGCAAGAGACC. It is translated as CAWSPSTGQET. The complete CDR3 sequence is CAWSPSTGQETQYF. The full variable domain, rest sourced from reference TRBV30 and TRBJ2-5, is SQTIHQWPATLVQPVGSPLSLECTVEGTSNPNLYWYRQAAGRGLQLLFYSVGIGQISSEVPQNLSASRPQDRQFILSSKKLLLSDSGFYLCAWSPSTGQETQYFGPGTRLLVL.

This clone was recorded at least ten times. With the read ending 3 residues before the CDR3 end, the germline J gene is used to fill in that end. The rearrangement links TRBV30 to TRBJ1-6; D call uncertain. Germline values: CDR1 GTSNPN, CDR2 SVGIG (reference sequence). The CDR3 sequence is 13 residues long. CDR3 sequence: CAWSVTVGRSLHF. CDR3 bases read: TGTGCCTGGAGTGTAACAGTAGGTCGTTCC. Filled out from reference TRBV30 and TRBJ1-6, the complete variable domain reads SQTIHQWPATLVQPVGSPLSLECTVEGTSNPNLYWYRQAAGRGLQLLFYSVGIGQISSEVPQNLSASRPQDRQFILSSKKLLLSDSGFYLCAWSVTVGRSLHFGNGTRLTVT.

This clone turned up a few times. The DNA ends 3 residues before the CDR3 does, and the rest of the CDR3 is filled in from the germline J gene. V gene TRBV7-3 combines with J gene TRBJ1-2; D call uncertain. CDR3 length equals 12 residues. The germline gives CDR1 SGHTA, CDR2 FQGTGA. The CDR3: CASSSPPGDYTF. CDR3 DNA (partial): TGTGCCAGCAGCTCCCCCCCAGGCGAC.

This clone has at least ten counts. The read ends 3 residues before the CDR3 terminus; that terminus is restored from the germline J gene. The chain uses TRBV19 and TRBJ2-5, with D perhaps TRBD1 (5 bases). The CDR3 contains 14 residues. CDR1 and CDR2 from the germline V gene are LNHDA and SQIVND (reference sequence). V shed 3 bases and J shed 1 base, with 9 bases lying between them. The part of the CDR3 DNA that was read is TGTGCCAGTAGTATGGGGCGTTCCCAAGAGACC. Protein sequence: CASSMGRSQET. The entire CDR3 sequence reads CASSMGRSQETQYF.

This clone was counted ten times or more. The CDR3 extends 3 residues past the end of the read, so its final part is completed from the germline J gene. The V gene is TRBV12-3 or TRBV12-4, the J gene TRBJ2-2, with 14 bases lining up with TRBD2. The CDR3 has 18 residues. Trimming took 6 bases from V and 6 from J; bases not matched to a gene: 12. The CDR3: CASSPGLAGGPGAGELFF. The covered CDR3 bases are TGTGCCAGCAGCCCAGGACTAGCGGGAGGTCCTGGGGCCGGGGAG.

This clone was seen many times. The read falls 3 residues short of the CDR3 end, and the missing part is taken from the germline J gene. The chain uses TRBV20-1 and TRBJ2-7; a weak D match, TRBD1 (6 bases). The V end was cut by 4 bases, the J end by 5 bases, with 18 bases between. Germline CDR1 and CDR2: DFQATT and SNEGSKA (reference sequence). This CDR3 has 14 amino acids. CDR3 protein: CSANVQGKGNEQYF. CDR3 bases read: TGCAGTGCTAATGTACAGGGAAAGGGCAACGAG.

This clone was observed at least ten times. Read sequence stops 3 residues before the CDR3 end, and the germline J gene provides the missing end. The rearrangement links TRBV20-1 to TRBJ2-2; 9 positions match TRBD1. The J segment lost 4 bases and the V segment lost 5 bases, leaving 2 bases of the junction unmatched. There are 13 residues in the CDR3. Germline V CDR1 and CDR2: DFQATT, SNEGSKA (reference sequence). The CDR3 is CSAGTGPTGELFF. CDR3 bases read: TGCAGTGCTGGGACAGGGCCCACCGGGGAG.

This clone was recorded many times. The read ends 3 residues early relative to the CDR3; the germline J gene fills the gap. The chain uses TRBV7-2 and TRBJ1-2, with 7 bases fitting TRBD1. With 4 bases clipped from V and 7 bases from J, the junction kept 6 bases outside the gene matches. Germline CDR1 reads SGHTA; CDR2 reads FQGNSA. The CDR3 has 13 amino acids. CDR3 DNA (partial): TGTGCCAGCAGCTCACAGGGGTCTCTTGGC. Amino acids: CASSSQGSLG. The complete CDR3 reads CASSSQGSLGYTF.

The CDR3 sequence is CASSPGLGDSDTQYF. Incomplete CDR3 DNA: TGTGCCAGCAGCCCGGGACTAGGGGACTCAGATACG. V usage is TRBV7-9 and J usage is TRBJ2-3; 8 bases align to TRBD2. The read ends 3 residues shy of where the CDR3 ends; the end is completed using the germline J gene. Germline V gene data show CDR1 as SEHNR and CDR2 as FQNEAQ (reference sequence). The CDR3 is 15 residues long. V lost 5 bases, J lost 4 bases, and 8 bases stayed unmatched.

In its sample, this clone was seen many times. The read ends 3 residues early relative to the CDR3; the germline J gene fills the gap. This sequence joins TRBV5-1 and TRBJ2-1, with TRBD1 identical over 11 bases. The germline V gene has CDR1 SGHRS and CDR2 YFSETQ. Trimming removed 3 bases from V and 6 bases from J; junction bases left unmatched: 2. The CDR3 extends over 14 amino acids. The CDR3: CASSSGTGGNEQFF. CDR3 bases read: TGCGCCAGCAGCTCCGGGACAGGGGGCAATGAG.

In this sample, this clone turned up many times. The read falls 3 residues short of the CDR3 end, and the missing part is taken from the germline J gene. The chain combines TRBV6-1 with TRBJ2-7; TRBD2 agrees at 10 bases. The ends lost 3 bases at V and 2 bases at J; junction bases unmatched: 7. This CDR3 region has 16 residues. Germline V CDR1 and CDR2: MNHNS, SASEGT. The CDR3 sequence is CASSDFLAGGAYEQYF. The part of the CDR3 DNA that was read is TGTGCCAGCAGTGATTTCTTAGCGGGAGGCGCCTACGAG.

This clone was found many times. The read halts 3 residues ahead of the CDR3 end, with the missing end drawn from the germline J gene. The chain recombines TRBV28 with TRBJ1-5; TRBD1 matches at 8 bases. Germline V CDR1 and CDR2: MDHEN, SYDVKM. The CDR3 length is 18 residues. Losses at the gene ends were 4 bases for V and 3 bases for J; bases not matched to a gene: 14. The CDR3: CASSSAGGVPVYNQPQHF. The part of the CDR3 DNA that was read is TGTGCCAGCAGTTCGGCAGGGGGCGTTCCGGTCTACAATCAGCCC.

This clone has at least ten counts. The CDR3 goes on 3 residues after the read ends, and that part is filled in from the germline J gene. This chain connects TRBV12-3 or TRBV12-4 to TRBJ2-7, with TRBD2 identical over 7 bases. V lost 2 bases to trimming and J lost 2 bases; unmatched junction nucleotides: 3. The CDR3 length is 14 residues. The CDR3 bases that were read are TGTGCCAGCAGTTTAACTAGCGAGGCCTACGAG. This codes for CASSLTSEAYE. The CDR3 in full is CASSLTSEAYEQYF.

This clone was detected a few times. The read finishes 3 residues shy of the CDR3 end, and the germline J gene is used to complete it. The chain recombines TRBV18 with TRBJ1-5, with D possibly TRBD1 on 5 matching bases. Germline CDR1 and CDR2: KGHSH and LQKENI. CDR3 length equals 17 residues. V lost 1 base and J lost 6, with 19 bases in between. Here the CDR3 reads CASSPQSGTSATQPQHF. CDR3 DNA (partial): TGTGCCAGCTCACCACAGTCCGGGACTAGCGCGACTCAGCCC.

This clone was observed at least ten times. The CDR3 goes on 3 residues after the read ends, and that part is filled in from the germline J gene. V and J are TRBV9 and TRBJ2-2; weak D call: TRBD2 (6 bases). CDR1 and CDR2 (germline): SGDLS, YYNGEE. This CDR3 comprises 18 residues. The ends were cut back, 3 bases at V and 2 bases at J, with 20 bases in the middle. CDR3 DNA, as far as it was read: TGTGCCAGCAGCGGACCGATTCGGGCGGGGTTTAACACCGGGGAG. Its translation is CASSGPIRAGFNTGE. The full CDR3 protein reads CASSGPIRAGFNTGELFF.

In this sample, this clone is medium-sized. The CDR3 here is CASSEDRFSFLVAKNIQYF. The CDR3 bases that were read are TGTGCCAGCAGTGAAGACAGGTTCTCATTTTTAGTAGCCAAAAACATT. The chain carries TRBV6-1 and TRBJ2-4; D possibly corresponds to TRBD1 (5 bases). The read terminates 3 residues before the CDR3 end, so the remaining end is supplied by the germline J gene. The CDR3 sequence is 19 residues long. CDR1 is MNHNS, CDR2 SASEGT, per germline. The V end was cut by 1 base, the J end by 0 bases, with 19 bases between.

This clone was recorded at least ten times. With the read ending 3 residues before the CDR3 end, the germline J gene is used to fill in that end. The chain joins TRBV10-1 to TRBJ2-7; 10 positions agree with TRBD2. V dropped 0 bases and J dropped 0; count of bases not matched to a gene: 5. Per the germline V gene, CDR1 is WNHNN and CDR2 is SYGVQD (reference sequence). The CDR3 contains 17 residues. The covered CDR3 bases are TGCGCCAGCAGTGAGTCGGGAACTAGCGGGAACTCCTACGAG. The encoded protein is CASSESGTSGNSYE. The entire CDR3 reads CASSESGTSGNSYEQYF.

This clone occurred many times. The read terminates 3 residues before the CDR3 end, so the remaining end is supplied by the germline J gene. This chain uses TRBV4-2 with TRBJ2-5, with 9 bases fitting TRBD2. CDR1 is LGHNA and CDR2 is YNFKEQ in the germline V gene. The CDR3 has 14 residues. V dropped 4 bases and J dropped 2; count of bases not matched to a gene: 2. The CDR3 is CASSRAGGQETQYF. Incomplete CDR3 DNA: TGTGCCAGCAGCCGGGCGGGGGGGCAAGAGACC.

This clone was detected many times. The read is 3 residues too short to cover the CDR3 end, so that end is filled in from the germline J gene. The rearrangement uses TRBV19 and TRBJ2-3; D is unclear. The CDR3 is made up of 16 amino acids. V lost 1 base to trimming and J lost 6 bases, with 17 bases between them. Germline CDR1 reads LNHDA; CDR2 reads SQIVND (reference sequence). The chain's CDR3 is CASSIVPASMRDTQYF. Partial CDR3 DNA: TGTGCCAGTAGTATAGTCCCGGCCTCCATGCGGGATACG. Together with reference TRBV19 and TRBJ2-3, the CDR3 gives the full variable domain: DGGITQSPKYLFRKEGQNVTLSCEQNLNHDAMYWYRQDPGQGLRLIYYSQIVNDFQKGDIAEGYSVSREKKESFPLTVTSAQKNPTAFYLCASSIVPASMRDTQYFGPGTRLTVL.

Ten or more counts support this clone. The read stops 3 residues short of the end of the CDR3; the missing end is completed from the germline J gene. The chain links TRBV30 to TRBJ1-6, with D hard to call. The CDR3 contains 11 residues. Between the trimmed V and J ends, which lost 4 bases and 11 bases, there was a span of 9 bases. Germline CDR1 GTSNPN, CDR2 SVGIG (reference sequence). The CDR3 DNA, read in part, is TGTGCCTGGACGAAGGGTCCACCC. Translation: CAWTKGPP. The whole CDR3 protein reads CAWTKGPPLHF.